Listed below are T cell receptor beta chains from one sample, sequenced in a study of vaccination and CD4 T cells after COVID-19. No antigens are known for them. MiXCR was run by TCRdb on the PCR reads, yielding one entry per CDR3 protein. Of about 9,100 distinct CDR3 sequences detected, approximately 58% appear once; the ten largest clones hold 12%. This material consisted of cultured CD4+ T cells from blood, taken after SARS-CoV-2 vaccination. These receptors were collected from a human donor with COVID-19. The conserved cysteine and the conserved F or W are not part of the CDR3 here.

V gene	J gene	CDR3 protein
TRBV20-1	TRBJ2-5	SAPRPSGGEETQY
TRBV20-1	TRBJ2-5	SASASGAQETQY
TRBV5-4	TRBJ2-2	ASRNGGGAGELF
TRBV12-3/TRBV12-4	TRBJ2-5	ASSYPRGRETQY
TRBV15	TRBJ2-3	ATSQRDRGLRGTDTQY
TRBV20-1	TRBJ1-5	SARDGAENQPQH
TRBV20-1	TRBJ1-2	SAYGLSNGYT
TRBV7-9	TRBJ1-6	ASSLRDSPLH
TRBV6-4	TRBJ1-1	ASKGLGATEAF
TRBV7-2	TRBJ2-7	ASSQDRGTYEQY
TRBV6-5	TRBJ1-1	ASSYEGRGTEAF
TRBV6-4	TRBJ2-1	ASSVVGRGQDNEQF
TRBV6-1	TRBJ1-3	ASSDGRDNFGNTIY
TRBV20-1	TRBJ2-5	SARGDRLMY
TRBV10-3	TRBJ2-5	AIKISGGASETQY
TRBV7-2	TRBJ2-5	ASSPQETQY
TRBV6-2/TRBV6-3	TRBJ1-1	ASSWSGGTEAF
TRBV27	TRBJ1-6	ASTPGGGFDSPLH
TRBV2	TRBJ1-2	AGTEGGLRGYT
TRBV27	TRBJ2-1	ASSVQGSYNEQF
TRBV23-1	TRBJ2-7	ASTRQLLSKYEQY
TRBV15	TRBJ2-5	ATQGQRGGFQETQY
TRBV2	TRBJ2-2	ASIGVTGELF
TRBV29-1	TRBJ1-2	SVEPGGNGYT
TRBV6-1	TRBJ1-2	ASSDTQGYGYT